A single sample gave rise to the 7 T cell receptor beta chains below, sequenced in a study of shared clonotypes between healthy human individuals. Only in-frame clones appear in the TCRdb table, and some are missing; sequencing was by immunoSEQ multiplex PCR. The sample lists approximately 940,000 clones, over 75% occurring once. The sequenced sample consisted of memory CD4+ T cells sorted from blood. The subset denotes: CD45RA-negative fraction. The receptor set was obtained from a man between 18 and 29 years old in good health.

The chain has TRBV10-3 and TRBJ2-3; D tentatively reads TRBD1 or TRBD2 (5 bases each). The CDR3 covers 15 residues. V lost 0 bases and J 5 bases, leaving 12 bases between the germline ends. CDR1 is ENHRY and CDR2 is SYGVKD in the germline V gene. CDR3 nucleotides: TGTGCCATCAGTGAGTCGAACGTGGGGGAAGATACGCAGTATTTT. Protein product: CAISESNVGEDTQYF.

This clone has just a few counts. This chain uses TRBV9 with TRBJ2-7; a possible D gene is TRBD1 (6 bases). Germline CDR1 reads SGDLS; CDR2 reads YYNGEE. Trimming stripped 0 bases from V and 2 bases from J, with 9 bases between. CDR3 length equals 14 residues. The CDR3 nucleotides read TGTGCCAGCAGCGTAGTCCCAGGGGCCTACGAGCAGTACTTC. Translating gives CASSVVPGAYEQYF.

V is TRBV5-4 and J is TRBJ1-2; 8 bases fit TRBD1. The trim removed 1 base at V and 7 bases at J, leaving 6 bases unmatched. The germline V gene encodes CDR1 SGHNT and CDR2 YYREEE (reference sequence). The CDR3 has 14 amino acids. The CDR3 DNA sequence: TGTGCCAGCAGCTTGTGGGCAGGGGGCGGTGGCTACACCTTC. As protein: CASSLWAGGGGYTF.

V gene TRBV6-5 combines with J gene TRBJ1-2, with D maybe TRBD1 (6 bases). This CDR3 is built from 14 residues. In germline, CDR1 is MNHEY, CDR2 SVGAGI. Trimming pared 4 bases from V and 4 bases from J, leaving 13 bases between. CDR3 loop: CASSLTGSGYGYTF. CDR3 nucleotides: TGTGCCAGCAGTTTAACAGGGTCCGGCTATGGCTACACCTTC.

This chain connects TRBV5-1 to TRBJ1-1; D remains ambiguous. Trimming shortened V by 0 bases and J by 2 bases, and 8 bases separated the two germline ends. Germline V gene data show CDR1 as SGHRS and CDR2 as YFSETQ. The CDR3 has 14 amino acids. In DNA form, the CDR3 reads TGCGCCAGCAGCTTGGCCATACTAAACACTGAAGCTTTCTTT. It translates to CASSLAILNTEAFF. Full variable domain (rest looked up from reference TRBV5-1 and TRBJ1-1): KAGVTQTPRYLIKTRGQQVTLSCSPISGHRSVSWYQQTPGQGLQFLFEYFSETQRNKGNFPGRFSGRQFSNSRSEMNVSTLELGDSALYLCASSLAILNTEAFFGQGTRLTVV.

V gene TRBV5-1 combines with J gene TRBJ1-1; D perhaps matches TRBD1 (6 bases). This CDR3 is 15 amino acids long. The germline CDR1 and CDR2 sequences are SGHRS and YFSETQ. Trimming cost V 3 bases and J 2 bases, with 14 bases left between them. The CDR3: CASSSPDRTNTEAFF. The CDR3 DNA follows: TGCGCCAGCAGCTCCCCCGACAGGACCAACACTGAAGCTTTCTTT.

This clone has just one count. The chain has TRBV2 and TRBJ1-6, with D possibly being TRBD1 (5 bases). CDR1 SNHLY and CDR2 FYNNEI come from the germline V gene. This CDR3 is built from 13 residues. Trimming left V 7 bases short and J 6 bases short, with 10 bases between. The DNA of the CDR3 is TGTGCCAGCAATCCTGACAGTAATTCACCCCTCCACTTT. Protein product: CASNPDSNSPLHF. The full variable domain, in which reference TRBV2 and TRBJ1-6 provide the parts outside the CDR3, is EPEVTQTPSHQVTQMGQEVILRCVPISNHLYFYWYRQILGQKVEFLVSFYNNEISEKSEIFDDQFSVERPDGSNFTLKIRSTKLEDSAMYFCASNPDSNSPLHFGNGTRLTVT.